The sequence of this T cell receptor beta chain was determined in a study of glioma-infiltrating T cells after dendritic cell vaccination. Study summary: Patients received three intradermal dendritic cell vaccine injections at biweekly intervals.

Amplification used 60 V beta primers and 13 J beta primers. The assay was immunoSEQ multiplex PCR, and TCRdb's table has in-frame clones only and misses some. This repertoire shows 75,000 to 100,000 clones, around three quarters found once; its top ten account for over 5%. Looked up from germline, CDR1 is SGDLS and CDR2 is YYNGEE. The CDR3 sequence is 15 residues long. V was trimmed by 2 bases and J by 1 base, leaving 12 bases between them. None of the glioblastoma patients had an isocitrate dehydrogenase mutation. The receptor was derived from a human donor with glioblastoma. The chain carries TRBV9 and TRBJ2-5; D is perhaps TRBD2 (6 bases). Sequenced here: blood, sampled before dendritic cell vaccination. For the CDR3, the DNA is TGTGCCAGCAGCGTCGCCAGCGGGCTCCAAGAGACCCAGTACTTC. It codes for CASSVASGLQETQYF.